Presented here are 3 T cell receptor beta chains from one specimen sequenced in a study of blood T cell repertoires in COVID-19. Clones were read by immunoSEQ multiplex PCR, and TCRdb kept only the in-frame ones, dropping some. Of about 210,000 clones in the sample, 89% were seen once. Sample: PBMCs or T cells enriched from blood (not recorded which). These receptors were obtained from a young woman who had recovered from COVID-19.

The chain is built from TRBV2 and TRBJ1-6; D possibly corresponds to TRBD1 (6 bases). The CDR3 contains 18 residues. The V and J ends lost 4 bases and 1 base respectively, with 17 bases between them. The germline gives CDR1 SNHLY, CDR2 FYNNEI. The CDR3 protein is CASSAGGLTGSYNSPLHF. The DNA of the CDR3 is TGTGCCAGCAGTGCGGGGGGCTTGACGGGGTCCTATAATTCACCCCTCCACTTT.

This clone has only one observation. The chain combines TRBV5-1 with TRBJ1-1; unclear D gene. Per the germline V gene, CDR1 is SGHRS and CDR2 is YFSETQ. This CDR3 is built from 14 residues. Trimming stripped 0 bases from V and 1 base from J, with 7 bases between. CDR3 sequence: CASSLAEENTEAFF. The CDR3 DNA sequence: TGCGCCAGCAGCTTGGCGGAGGAGAACACTGAAGCTTTCTTT.

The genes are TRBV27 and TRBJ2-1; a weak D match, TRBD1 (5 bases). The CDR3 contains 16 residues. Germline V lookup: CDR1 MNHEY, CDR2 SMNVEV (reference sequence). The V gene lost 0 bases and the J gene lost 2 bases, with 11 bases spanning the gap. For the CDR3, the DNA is TGTGCCAGCAGTTTATCCGTCCTAGGGGCCTACAATGAGCAGTTCTTC. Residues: CASSLSVLGAYNEQFF.